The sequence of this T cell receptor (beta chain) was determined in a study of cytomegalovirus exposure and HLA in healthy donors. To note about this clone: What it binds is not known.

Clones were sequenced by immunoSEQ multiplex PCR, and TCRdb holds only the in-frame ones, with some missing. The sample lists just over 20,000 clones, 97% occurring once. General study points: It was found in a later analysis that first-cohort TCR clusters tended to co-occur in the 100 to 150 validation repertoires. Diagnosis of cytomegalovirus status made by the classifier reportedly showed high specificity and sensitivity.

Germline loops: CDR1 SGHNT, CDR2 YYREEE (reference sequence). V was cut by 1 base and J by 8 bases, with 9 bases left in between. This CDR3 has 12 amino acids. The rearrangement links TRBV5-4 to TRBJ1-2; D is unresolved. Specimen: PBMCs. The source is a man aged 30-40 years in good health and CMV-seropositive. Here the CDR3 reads CASSLSVRGYTF. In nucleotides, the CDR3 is TGTGCCAGCAGCTTGTCGGTTCGGGGCTACACCTTC.